The 3 T cell receptor beta chains below come from one sample, sequenced in a study of T cell repertoires in cytomegalovirus infection. TCRdb reprocessed the reads with MiXCR, giving one entry per CDR3 protein. The sample lists tens of thousands of distinct CDR3 sequences, roughly 20% occurring once. Antigens for these TCRs are unknown. Sequencing was carried out using PBMCs, sequenced either directly or after in vitro stimulation (not recorded which). The receptors were gathered from a human donor in good health (CMV status not recorded). Some clones in this sample may be carry-over from other donors' samples.

The rearrangement links TRBV5-4 to TRBJ2-2; D possibly corresponds to TRBD1 (6 bases). V was trimmed by 4 bases and J by 6 bases, leaving 10 bases between them. The CDR3 loop spans 13 amino acids. The germline gives CDR1 SGHNT, CDR2 YYREEE (reference sequence). As DNA, the CDR3 is TGTGCCAGCAGCCCACCAGGGGCCGGGGAGCTGTTTTTT. Translation gives CASSPPGAGELFF. Full variable domain (rest looked up from reference TRBV5-4 and TRBJ2-2): ETGVTQSPTHLIKTRGQQVTLRCSSQSGHNTVSWYQQALGQGPQFIFQYYREEENGRGNFPPRFSGLQFPNYSSELNVNALELDDSALYLCASSPPGAGELFFGEGSRLTVL.

This clonotype has more than one count but fewer than ten. The gene calls are TRBV6-2 or TRBV6-3 and TRBJ2-1, with D perhaps TRBD1 (6 bases). V was shortened by 7 bases and J by 4 bases, with 17 bases between the two germline ends. The CDR3 runs to 15 residues. Germline V CDR1 and CDR2: MNHEY, SVGEGT. The CDR3 reads CASNNRDKLYNEQFF. The CDR3 DNA is TGTGCCAGCAACAACCGGGACAAGCTTTACAATGAGCAGTTCTTC.

This clonotype was recorded at least ten times. This chain uses TRBV19 with TRBJ1-5; D might be TRBD1 (5 bases). There are 15 residues in the CDR3. Looked up from germline, CDR1 is LNHDA and CDR2 is SQIVND (reference sequence). V was shortened by 6 bases and J by 5 bases, with 17 bases between the two germline ends. CDR3 residues: CASRVYSRGDQPQHF. The CDR3 nucleotides read TGTGCCAGTAGAGTTTACAGCCGAGGGGATCAGCCCCAGCATTTT.